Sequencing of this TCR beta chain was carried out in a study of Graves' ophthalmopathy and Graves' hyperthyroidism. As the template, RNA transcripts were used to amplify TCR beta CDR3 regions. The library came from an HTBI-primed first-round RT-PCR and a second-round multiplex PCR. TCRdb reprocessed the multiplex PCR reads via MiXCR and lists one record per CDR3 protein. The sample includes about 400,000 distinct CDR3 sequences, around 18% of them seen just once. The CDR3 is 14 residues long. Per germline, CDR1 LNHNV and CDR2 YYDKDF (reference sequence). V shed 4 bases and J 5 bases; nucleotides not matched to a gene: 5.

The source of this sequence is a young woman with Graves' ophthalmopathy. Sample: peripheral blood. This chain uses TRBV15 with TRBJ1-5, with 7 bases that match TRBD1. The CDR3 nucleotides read TGTGCCACCAGCATTCCTGGACAGGATCAGCCCCAGCATTTT. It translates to CATSIPGQDQPQHF. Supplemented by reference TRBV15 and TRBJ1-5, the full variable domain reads DAMVIQNPRYQVTQFGKPVTLSCSQTLNHNVMYWYQQKSSQAPKLLFHYYDKDFNNEADTPDNFQSRRPNTSFCFLDIRSPGLGDTAMYLCATSIPGQDQPQHFGDGTRLSIL.